This T cell receptor (beta chain) was observed in a study of blood T cell repertoires in COVID-19. Study as a whole: PBMCs, B-cell-depleted T cells, or T cells provided the cDNA or gDNA that made up the material.

Repertoires were generated with immunoSEQ multiplex PCR, while TCRdb's copy carries only in-frame clones and drops some. The sample records hundreds of thousands of clones, just over 85% being singletons. V lost 7 bases to trimming and J lost 1 base; unmatched junction nucleotides: 9. The germline gives CDR1 SGHDN, CDR2 FVKESK. This CDR3 is built from 15 residues. The source of this sequence is a young man who had recovered from COVID-19. The sequencing input was PBMCs or T cells enriched from blood (not recorded which). This chain connects TRBV14 to TRBJ2-5, with 7 bases lining up with TRBD2. CDR3 in DNA: TGTGCCAGCACCTCTAGCGGTAGGCCCCAAGAGACCCAGTACTTC. This encodes CASTSSGRPQETQYF.